This T cell receptor (beta chain) was observed in a study of T-cell reconstitution after alpha-beta-depleted transplantation in children. Whole-study findings and limits: High day-60 TCRbeta diversity in some patients came from surviving recipient T cells and thymic progenitors. There were reportedly several hundred expanded graft clones from which alpha-beta T cells came about two months after transplant. Newly produced T cells mostly accounted for T-cell counts and diversity one year post-transplant.

Germline loops: CDR1 SGHAT, CDR2 FQNNGV. The CDR3 totals 17 residues. V gave up 2 bases and J gave up 3 bases, with 19 bases separating them. On this clonotype: Its antigen is unknown.

Construction of the TCRbeta library involved unique molecular identifiers. Using its own MiXCR run on the PCR reads, TCRdb lists one record per CDR3 protein. The profile shows about 200,000 distinct CDR3 sequences, about 8.7% of them singletons. The sequence derives from a male patient aged 2 to 10 who had a stem cell transplant for acute myeloid leukemia, so the T cells may come from the graft donor. J is TRBJ2-5 and V is TRBV11-2; D is perhaps TRBD1 (7 bases). Specimen: PBMCs, mostly from graft donor cells, collected 360 days after TCRalphabeta/CD19-depleted stem cell transplant. The CDR3, as DNA: TGTGCCAGCAGCTTAAGGGGGCCTAGCGCGAGGGAAGAGACCCAGTACTTC. As protein: CASSLRGPSAREETQYF.